This T cell receptor (beta chain) was profiled in a study of cytomegalovirus exposure and HLA in healthy donors. The wider study: From donors who were HLA-typed, an early data release held around 85 million unique TCRs.

PCR primers comprised 60 Vbeta and 13 Jbeta primers. Generated by immunoSEQ multiplex PCR, the TCRdb table keeps only in-frame clones and is missing some. The table records 150,000 to 190,000 clones, approximately 80% of them present only once. The origin of this receptor is a woman aged 45 to 65 in good health and CMV-seropositive. The material sequenced was PBMCs.

CDR3 protein: CAWSREGGSSYEQYF. The CDR3 region has the DNA TGTGCCTGGAGTAGGGAGGGGGGGAGCTCCTACGAGCAGTACTTC. The chain couples TRBV30 to TRBJ2-7; TRBD2 might be the D (7 bases). Deletions cut 2 bases from V and 0 bases from J, with 14 bases between. Germline loops: CDR1 GTSNPN, CDR2 SVGIG (reference sequence). This CDR3 is 15 amino acids long.